The clone carrying this T cell receptor (beta chain) was counted ten times or more. CD45RA-negative memory and CD45RA+ naive subsets were split from the CD4+ cells. Produced via immunoSEQ multiplex PCR; TCRdb's table is partial and in-frame only. The table includes roughly 1,100,000 clones, under 80% detected once. These data are taken from a study of shared clonotypes between healthy human individuals. Germline lookup yields CDR1 LGHNT and CDR2 FRNRAP. Germline trimming cut 9 bases from V and 2 bases from J; bases unmatched to any gene: 10. This CDR3 has 15 amino acids. The source of this sequence is a man aged 18 to 29 in good health. The chain uses TRBV12-5 and TRBJ2-4, with TRBD1 matching over 7 bases. Sequenced input: memory CD4+ T cells sorted from blood. Subset indicated: CD45RA-negative fraction. CDR3 protein: CASEDRRGTKNIQYF. CDR3 DNA: TGTGCTAGCGAGGACAGGCGTGGTACCAAAAACATTCAGTACTTC. Full variable domain (rest looked up from reference TRBV12-5 and TRBJ2-4): DARVTQTPRHKVTEMGQEVTMRCQPILGHNTVFWYRQTMMQGLELLAYFRNRAPLDDSGMPKDRFSAEMPDATLATLKIQPSEPRDSAVYFCASEDRRGTKNIQYFGAGTRLSVL.